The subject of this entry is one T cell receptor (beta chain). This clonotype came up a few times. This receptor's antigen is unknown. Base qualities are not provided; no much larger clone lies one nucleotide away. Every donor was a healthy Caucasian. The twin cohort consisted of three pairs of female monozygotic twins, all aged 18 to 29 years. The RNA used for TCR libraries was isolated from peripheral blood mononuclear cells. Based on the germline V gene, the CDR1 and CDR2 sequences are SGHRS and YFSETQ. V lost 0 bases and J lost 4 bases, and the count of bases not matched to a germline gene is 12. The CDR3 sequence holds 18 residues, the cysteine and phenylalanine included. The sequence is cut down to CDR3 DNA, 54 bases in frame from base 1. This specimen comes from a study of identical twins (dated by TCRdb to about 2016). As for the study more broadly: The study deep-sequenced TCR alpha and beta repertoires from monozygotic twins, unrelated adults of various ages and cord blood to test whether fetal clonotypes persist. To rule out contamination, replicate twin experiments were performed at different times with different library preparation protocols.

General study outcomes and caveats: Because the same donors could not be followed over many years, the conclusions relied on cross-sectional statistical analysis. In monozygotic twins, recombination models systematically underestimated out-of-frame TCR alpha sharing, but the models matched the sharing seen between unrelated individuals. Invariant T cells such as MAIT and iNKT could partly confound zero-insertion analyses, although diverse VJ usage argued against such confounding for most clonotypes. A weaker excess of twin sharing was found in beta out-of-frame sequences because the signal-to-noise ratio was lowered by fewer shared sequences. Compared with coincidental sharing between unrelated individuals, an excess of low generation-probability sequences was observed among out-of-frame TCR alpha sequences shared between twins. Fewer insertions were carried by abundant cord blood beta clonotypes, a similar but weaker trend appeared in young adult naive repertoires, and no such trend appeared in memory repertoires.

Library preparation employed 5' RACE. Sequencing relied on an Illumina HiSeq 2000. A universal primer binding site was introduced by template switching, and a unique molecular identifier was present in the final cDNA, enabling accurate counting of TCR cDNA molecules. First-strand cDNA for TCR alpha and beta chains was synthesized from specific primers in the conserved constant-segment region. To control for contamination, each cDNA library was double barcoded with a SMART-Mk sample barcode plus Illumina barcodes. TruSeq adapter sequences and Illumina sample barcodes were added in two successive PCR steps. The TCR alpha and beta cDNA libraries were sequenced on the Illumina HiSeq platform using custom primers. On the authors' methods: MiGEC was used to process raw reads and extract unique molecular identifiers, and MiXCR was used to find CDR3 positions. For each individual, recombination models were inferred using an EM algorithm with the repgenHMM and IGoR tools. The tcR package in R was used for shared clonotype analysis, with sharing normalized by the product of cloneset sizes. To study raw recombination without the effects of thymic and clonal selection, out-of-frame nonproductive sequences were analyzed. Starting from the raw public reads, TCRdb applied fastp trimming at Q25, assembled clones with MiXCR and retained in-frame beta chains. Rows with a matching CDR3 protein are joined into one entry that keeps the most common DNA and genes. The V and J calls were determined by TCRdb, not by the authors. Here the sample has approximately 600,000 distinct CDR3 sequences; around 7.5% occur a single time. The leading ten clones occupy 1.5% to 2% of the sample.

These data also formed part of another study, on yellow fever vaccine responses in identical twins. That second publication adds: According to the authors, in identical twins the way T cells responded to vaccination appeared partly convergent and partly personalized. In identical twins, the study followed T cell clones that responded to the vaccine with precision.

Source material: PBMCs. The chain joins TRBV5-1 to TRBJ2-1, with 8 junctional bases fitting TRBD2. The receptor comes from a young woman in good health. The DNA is TGCGCCAGCAGCTTGGATAGCGGGGCGACCTGGGGGTACAATGAGCAGTTCTTC. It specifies CASSLDSGATWGYNEQFF.